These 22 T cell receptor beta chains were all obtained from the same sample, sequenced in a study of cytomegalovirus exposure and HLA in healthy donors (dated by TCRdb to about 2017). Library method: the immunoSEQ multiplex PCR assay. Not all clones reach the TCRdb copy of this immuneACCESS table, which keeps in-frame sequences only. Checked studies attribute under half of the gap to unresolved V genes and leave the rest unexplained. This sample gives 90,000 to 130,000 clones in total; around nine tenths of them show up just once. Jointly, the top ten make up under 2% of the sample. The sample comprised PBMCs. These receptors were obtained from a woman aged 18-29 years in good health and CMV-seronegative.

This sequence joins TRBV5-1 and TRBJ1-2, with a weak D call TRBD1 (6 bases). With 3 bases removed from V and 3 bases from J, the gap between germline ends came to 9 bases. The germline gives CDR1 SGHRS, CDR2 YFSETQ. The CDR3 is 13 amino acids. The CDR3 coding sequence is TGCGCCAGCAGCTACGCAGGGGACTATGGCTACACCTTC. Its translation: CASSYAGDYGYTF.

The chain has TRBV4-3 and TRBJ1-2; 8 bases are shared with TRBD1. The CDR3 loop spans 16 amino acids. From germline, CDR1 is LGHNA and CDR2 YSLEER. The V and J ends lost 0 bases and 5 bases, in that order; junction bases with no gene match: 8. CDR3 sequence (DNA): TGCGCCAGCAGCCAAGATAGGCAGGGGGCGAGATATGGCTACACCTTC. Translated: CASSQDRQGARYGYTF.

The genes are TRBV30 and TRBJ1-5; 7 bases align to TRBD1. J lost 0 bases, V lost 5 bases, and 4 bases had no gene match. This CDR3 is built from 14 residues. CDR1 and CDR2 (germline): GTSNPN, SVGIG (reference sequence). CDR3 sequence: CAWGGQYSNQPQHF. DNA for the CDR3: TGTGCCTGGGGGGGACAGTATAGCAATCAGCCCCAGCATTTT.

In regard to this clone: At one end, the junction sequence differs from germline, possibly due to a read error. CDR3 in DNA: TGTGCCAGCAGCCCGGGTCCGGCTTCCTCCGAGCAGTACTTC. It encodes CASSPGPASSEQYF. This sequence joins TRBV7-2 and TRBJ2-7, with unresolved D. This CDR3 comprises 14 residues. Germline lookup yields CDR1 SGHTA and CDR2 FQGNSA.

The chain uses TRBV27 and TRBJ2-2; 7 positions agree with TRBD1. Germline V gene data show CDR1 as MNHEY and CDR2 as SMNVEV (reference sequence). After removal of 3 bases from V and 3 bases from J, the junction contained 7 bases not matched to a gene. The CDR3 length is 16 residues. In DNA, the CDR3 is TGTGCCAGCAGTTTCCGACAGGGATTTGACACCGGGGAGCTGTTTTTT. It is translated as CASSFRQGFDTGELFF.

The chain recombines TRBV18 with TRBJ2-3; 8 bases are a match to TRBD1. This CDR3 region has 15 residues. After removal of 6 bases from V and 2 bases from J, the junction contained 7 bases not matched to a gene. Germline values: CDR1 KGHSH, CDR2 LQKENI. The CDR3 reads CASSSWTGITDTQYF. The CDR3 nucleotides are TGTGCCAGCTCTTCGTGGACAGGGATCACAGATACGCAGTATTTT.

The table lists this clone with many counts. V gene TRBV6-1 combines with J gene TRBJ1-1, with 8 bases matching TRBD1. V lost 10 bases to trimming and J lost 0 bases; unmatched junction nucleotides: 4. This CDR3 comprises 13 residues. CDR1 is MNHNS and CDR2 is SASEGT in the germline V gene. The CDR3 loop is CATGQGMNTEAFF. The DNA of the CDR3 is TGTGCCACCGGACAGGGTATGAACACTGAAGCTTTCTTT.

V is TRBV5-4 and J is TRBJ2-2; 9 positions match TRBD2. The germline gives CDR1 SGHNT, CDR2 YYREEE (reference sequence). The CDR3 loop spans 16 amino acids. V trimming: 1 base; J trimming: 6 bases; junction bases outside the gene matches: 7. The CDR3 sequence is CASSLNPAGGAGELFF. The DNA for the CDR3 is TGTGCCAGCAGCTTGAATCCAGCGGGGGGAGCCGGGGAGCTGTTTTTT.

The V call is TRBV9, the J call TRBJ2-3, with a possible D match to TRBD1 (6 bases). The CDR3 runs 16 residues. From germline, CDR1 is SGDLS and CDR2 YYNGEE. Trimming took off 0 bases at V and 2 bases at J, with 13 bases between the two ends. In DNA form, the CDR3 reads TGTGCCAGCAGCGTAGCCCAGGGGCCTCTCACAGATACGCAGTATTTT. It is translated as CASSVAQGPLTDTQYF.

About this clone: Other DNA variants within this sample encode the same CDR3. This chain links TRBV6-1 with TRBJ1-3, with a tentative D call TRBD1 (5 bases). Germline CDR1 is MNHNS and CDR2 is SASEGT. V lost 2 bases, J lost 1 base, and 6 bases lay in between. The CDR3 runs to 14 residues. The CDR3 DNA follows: TGTGCCAGCAGTGAAAGGGGATCTGGAAACACCATATATTTT. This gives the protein CASSERGSGNTIYF.

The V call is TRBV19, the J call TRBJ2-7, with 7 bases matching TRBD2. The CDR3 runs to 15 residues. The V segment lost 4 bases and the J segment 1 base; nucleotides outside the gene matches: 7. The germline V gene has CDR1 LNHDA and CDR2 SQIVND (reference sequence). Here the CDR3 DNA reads TGTGCCAGTAGTACTGGAGCTAGCGGTTCCTACGAGCAGTACTTC. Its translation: CASSTGASGSYEQYF. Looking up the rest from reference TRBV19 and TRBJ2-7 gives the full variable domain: DGGITQSPKYLFRKEGQNVTLSCEQNLNHDAMYWYRQDPGQGLRLIYYSQIVNDFQKGDIAEGYSVSREKKESFPLTVTSAQKNPTAFYLCASSTGASGSYEQYFGPGTRLTVT.

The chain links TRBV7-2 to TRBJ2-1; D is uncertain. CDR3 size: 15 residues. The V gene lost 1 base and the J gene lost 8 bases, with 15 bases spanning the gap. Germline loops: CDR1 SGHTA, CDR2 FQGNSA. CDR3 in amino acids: CASSLVGSTEYEQFF. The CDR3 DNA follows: TGTGCCAGCAGCTTAGTAGGCAGTACAGAGTATGAGCAGTTCTTC.

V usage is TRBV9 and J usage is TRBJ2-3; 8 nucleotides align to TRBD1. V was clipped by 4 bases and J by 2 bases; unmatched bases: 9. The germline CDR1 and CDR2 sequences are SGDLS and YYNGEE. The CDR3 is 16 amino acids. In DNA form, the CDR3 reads TGTGCCAGCAGCTACGGGACAGGACCGACCACAGATACGCAGTATTTT. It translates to CASSYGTGPTTDTQYF.

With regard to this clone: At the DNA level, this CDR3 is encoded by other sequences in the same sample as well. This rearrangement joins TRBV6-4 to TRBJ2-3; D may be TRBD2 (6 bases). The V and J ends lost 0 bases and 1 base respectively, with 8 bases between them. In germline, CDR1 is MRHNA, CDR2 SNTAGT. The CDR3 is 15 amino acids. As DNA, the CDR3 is TGTGCCAGCAGTGACTCGGGCGGGGGCACAGATACGCAGTATTTT. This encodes CASSDSGGGTDTQYF.

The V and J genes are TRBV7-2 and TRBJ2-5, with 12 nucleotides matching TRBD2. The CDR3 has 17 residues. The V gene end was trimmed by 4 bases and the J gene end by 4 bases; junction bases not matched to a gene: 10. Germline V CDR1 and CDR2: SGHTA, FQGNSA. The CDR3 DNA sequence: TGTGCCAGCAGCTCTAGCGGGGGGGTTGGGGGCGGAGAGACCCAGTACTTC. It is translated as CASSSSGGVGGGETQYF.

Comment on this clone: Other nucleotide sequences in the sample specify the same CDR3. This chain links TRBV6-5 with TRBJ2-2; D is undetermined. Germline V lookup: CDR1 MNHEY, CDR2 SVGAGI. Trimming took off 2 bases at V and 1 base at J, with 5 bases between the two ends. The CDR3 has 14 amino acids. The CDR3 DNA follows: TGTGCCAGCAGTTACGCCAGGAACACCGGGGAGCTGTTTTTT. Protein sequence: CASSYARNTGELFF.

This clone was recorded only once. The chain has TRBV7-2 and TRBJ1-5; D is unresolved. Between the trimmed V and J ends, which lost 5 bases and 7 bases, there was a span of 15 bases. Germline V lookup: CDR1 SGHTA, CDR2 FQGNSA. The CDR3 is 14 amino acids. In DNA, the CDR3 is TGTGCCAGCAGCCCCTGGAGTGTTGGGCAGCCCCAGCATTTT. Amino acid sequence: CASSPWSVGQPQHF.

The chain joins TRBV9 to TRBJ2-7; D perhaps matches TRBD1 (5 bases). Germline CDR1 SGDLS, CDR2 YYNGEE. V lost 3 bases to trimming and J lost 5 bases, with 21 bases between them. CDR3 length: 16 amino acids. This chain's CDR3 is CASSAGPPGRANEQYF. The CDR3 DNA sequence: TGTGCCAGCAGCGCCGGCCCCCCCGGCAGGGCGAACGAGCAGTACTTC.

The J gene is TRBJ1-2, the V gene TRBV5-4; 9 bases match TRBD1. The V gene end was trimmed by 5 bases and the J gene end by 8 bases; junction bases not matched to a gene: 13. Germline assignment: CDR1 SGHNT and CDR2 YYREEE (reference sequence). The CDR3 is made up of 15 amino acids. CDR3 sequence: CASRPASDRGKGYTF. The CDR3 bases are TGTGCCAGCAGACCGGCTTCGGACAGGGGAAAAGGCTACACCTTC. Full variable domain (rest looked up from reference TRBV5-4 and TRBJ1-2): ETGVTQSPTHLIKTRGQQVTLRCSSQSGHNTVSWYQQALGQGPQFIFQYYREEENGRGNFPPRFSGLQFPNYSSELNVNALELDDSALYLCASRPASDRGKGYTFGSGTRLTVV.

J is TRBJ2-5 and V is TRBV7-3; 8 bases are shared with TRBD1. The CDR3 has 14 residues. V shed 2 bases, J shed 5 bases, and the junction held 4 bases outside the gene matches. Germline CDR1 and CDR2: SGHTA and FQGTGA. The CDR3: CASSLSPGGETQYF. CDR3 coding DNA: TGTGCCAGCAGCTTATCGCCAGGGGGCGAGACCCAGTACTTC.

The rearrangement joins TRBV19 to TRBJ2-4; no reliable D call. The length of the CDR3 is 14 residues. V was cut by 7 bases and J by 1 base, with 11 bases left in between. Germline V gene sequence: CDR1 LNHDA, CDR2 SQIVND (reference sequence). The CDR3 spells CASMAPSAKNIQYF. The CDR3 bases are TGTGCCAGTATGGCCCCCTCGGCCAAAAACATTCAGTACTTC.

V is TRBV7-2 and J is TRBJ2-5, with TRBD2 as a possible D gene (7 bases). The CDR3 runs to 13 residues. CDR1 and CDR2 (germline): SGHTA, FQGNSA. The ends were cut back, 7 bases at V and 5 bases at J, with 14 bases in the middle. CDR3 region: CASIPQGGETQYF. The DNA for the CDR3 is TGTGCCAGCATCCCACAGGGAGGGGAGACCCAGTACTTC.